This T cell receptor beta chain was identified in a study of molecular identifiers for immune sequencing clone quantification. This clonotype was counted at least ten times. This CDR3 spans 10 amino acids. V shed 3 bases and J shed 4 bases, with 3 bases lying between them. Germline CDR1 DFQATT, CDR2 SNEGSKA (reference sequence). Bulk TCR libraries were made with methods that had been previously described and with listed TCR primers. TCRdb re-derived calls from the PCR reads in MiXCR, one entry per CDR3 protein. The sample lists about 320,000 distinct CDR3 sequences, 24% occurring once. The receptor's source is a human donor in good health. Some libraries in this study had Jurkat cell RNA spiked in. Sequenced: naive CD8+ T cells from blood, with Jurkat cell RNA spiked in. As to subset: FACS-sorted CD8+CD4-CCR7+CD45RA+ naive T cells. The V gene is TRBV20-1, the J gene TRBJ1-1; D gene unclear. The CDR3 DNA sequence: TGCAGTGCTAGGTCCACTGAAGCTTTCTTT. It specifies CSARSTEAFF.